A single sample is the source of the 21 T cell receptor beta chains below, sequenced in a study of vaccination effects on CD4 cells after COVID-19. Repertoires were generated with immunoSEQ multiplex PCR, while TCRdb's copy carries only in-frame clones and drops some. The sample includes some 20,000 clones, approximately 70% of them seen just once. Antigen-specific CD4+ T cells were expanded with viral peptide pools in the ViraFEST assay before sequencing. CD4+ T cells were isolated after 10 days of culture. No antigen is known for these receptors. Sample: CD4+ T cells from PBMCs cultured with HCoV-229E spike peptides, taken before COVID-19 vaccination. These receptors were obtained from a human donor who received a COVID-19 vaccine.

This chain joins TRBV10-1 and TRBJ2-3; D perhaps matches TRBD2 (7 bases). Trimming took off 6 bases at V and 2 bases at J, with 18 bases between the two ends. The CDR3 has 16 residues. Germline CDR1 reads WNHNN; CDR2 reads SYGVQD (reference sequence). The CDR3 is CASSERAGAFTDTQYF. The CDR3 coding sequence is TGCGCCAGCAGCGAAAGGGCGGGGGCTTTCACAGATACGCAGTATTTT.

The V gene is TRBV19, the J gene TRBJ2-2, with a possible D match to TRBD2 (6 bases). The CDR3 is made up of 19 amino acids. V was cut by 4 bases and J by 0 bases, with 21 bases left in between. CDR1 is LNHDA and CDR2 is SQIVND in the germline V gene (reference sequence). The CDR3 bases are TGTGCCAGTAGTAATATCGGAACGACCGGGACTTCGAACACCGGGGAGCTGTTTTTT. Protein product: CASSNIGTTGTSNTGELFF.

This chain connects TRBV6-5 to TRBJ2-4, with TRBD1 identical over 9 bases. CDR1 is MNHEY and CDR2 is SVGAGI in the germline V gene. This CDR3 contains 15 residues. V was pared by 6 bases and J by 6 bases, with 9 bases of the junction left unmatched. The CDR3 nucleotides read TGTGCCAGCAGACTTACAGGGGGCGCCCGAAACATTCAGTACTTC. Encoded protein: CASRLTGGARNIQYF.

The J gene is TRBJ1-1, the V gene TRBV19, with a tentative D call TRBD1 (5 bases). The CDR3 length is 15 residues. Germline assignment: CDR1 LNHDA and CDR2 SQIVND (reference sequence). Between the trimmed V and J ends, which lost 2 bases and 4 bases, there was a span of 14 bases. The CDR3 reads CASSINKGLGTEAFF. The CDR3 nucleotides are TGTGCCAGTAGTATAAATAAGGGGTTGGGCACTGAAGCTTTCTTT.

The V and J genes are TRBV9 and TRBJ2-2; no clear D. The CDR3 is made up of 14 amino acids. V was pared by 0 bases and J by 4 bases, with 7 bases between. Germline V lookup: CDR1 SGDLS, CDR2 YYNGEE. The CDR3 DNA follows: TGTGCCAGCAGCGTAGCTACGAGCACCGGGGAGCTGTTTTTT. Translation: CASSVATSTGELFF.

This chain uses TRBV29-1 with TRBJ1-2; no clear D gene. This CDR3 is 14 amino acids long. V lost 4 bases and J 0 bases, leaving 12 bases between the germline ends. Germline CDR1 is SQVTM and CDR2 is ANQGSEA. The CDR3 DNA reads as TGCAGCGTTGGCCACGGGCTTGCTAACTATGGCTACACCTTC. It encodes CSVGHGLANYGYTF.

This sequence joins TRBV5-4 and TRBJ2-3; D possibly corresponds to TRBD2 (5 bases). This CDR3 comprises 14 residues. Trimming pared 0 bases from V and 4 bases from J, leaving 9 bases between. The germline CDR1 and CDR2 sequences are SGHNT and YYREEE (reference sequence). The DNA of the CDR3 is TGTGCCAGCAGCTTGGGTCTAGCCTCAGATACGCAGTATTTT. Protein sequence: CASSLGLASDTQYF.

The genes are TRBV6-1 and TRBJ2-3; D is possibly TRBD1 or TRBD2 (5 bases each). Germline CDR1 is MNHNS and CDR2 is SASEGT. V was cut by 0 bases and J by 4 bases, with 14 bases left in between. The CDR3 runs 16 residues. The CDR3 reads CASSEASGAGADTQYF. Here the CDR3 DNA reads TGTGCCAGCAGTGAAGCATCCGGGGCTGGGGCAGATACGCAGTATTTT.

The chain uses TRBV10-3 and TRBJ2-3; D is unclear. V shed 4 bases and J shed 6 bases, with 11 bases lying between them. From germline, CDR1 is ENHRY and CDR2 SYGVKD. This CDR3 is built from 13 residues. The CDR3 here is CAISGNQIDTQYF. In DNA form, the CDR3 reads TGTGCCATCAGTGGGAACCAAATTGATACGCAGTATTTT.

V is TRBV12-2 and J is TRBJ1-1; the D call of TRBD1 is as the table states it, not checked on the DNA. TRBV12-2 is classified as a pseudogene. This CDR3 spans 15 amino acids. The CDR3 loop is CASRLGDRGGTEAFF. As DNA, the CDR3 is TGTGCAAGTCGCTTAGGAGACAGGGGAGGCACTGAAGCTTTCTTT.

The genes are TRBV27 and TRBJ2-7; 7 nucleotides line up with TRBD1. J lost 3 bases, V lost 1 base, and 6 bases had no gene match. Germline assignment: CDR1 MNHEY and CDR2 SMNVEV (reference sequence). CDR3 length: 15 amino acids. The CDR3 here is CASSLFGTELYEQYF. The CDR3 DNA is TGTGCCAGCAGTTTATTTGGGACAGAACTCTACGAGCAGTACTTC.

This chain joins TRBV6-4 and TRBJ2-1, with TRBD2 matching 11 bases. V shed 2 bases, J shed 6 bases, and the junction held 3 bases outside the gene matches. Germline V gene lookup returns CDR1 MRHNA and CDR2 SNTAGT. The CDR3 is made up of 15 amino acids. CDR3 sequence: CASSDGLAGGNEQFF. In DNA form, the CDR3 reads TGTGCCAGCAGTGACGGACTAGCGGGCGGCAATGAGCAGTTCTTC.

The gene calls are TRBV2 and TRBJ2-1; 10 bases map to TRBD2. V lost 8 bases to trimming and J lost 6 bases; unmatched junction nucleotides: 7. The CDR3 is 14 amino acids. CDR1 SNHLY and CDR2 FYNNEI come from the germline V gene. The CDR3 sequence: CASRLLAGINEQFF. The CDR3 DNA reads TGTGCCAGCCGCCTACTAGCGGGGATCAATGAGCAGTTCTTC.

This clone was observed a few times. The chain couples TRBV4-1 to TRBJ1-4; D perhaps matches TRBD1 (6 bases). In germline, CDR1 is MGHRA, CDR2 YSYEKL. V dropped 2 bases and J dropped 0 bases, with 19 bases sitting between them. The CDR3 consists of 19 residues. The CDR3 region is CASSQYTRGMVATNEKLFF. CDR3 bases: TGCGCCAGCAGCCAATATACGAGGGGGATGGTTGCAACTAATGAAAAACTGTTTTTT.

This chain joins TRBV27 and TRBJ1-5; tentatively, D is TRBD1 (6 bases). The CDR3 has 16 residues. The V end lost 1 base, the J end lost 2 bases, and 12 bases lay between the germline ends. Germline V gene data show CDR1 as MNHEY and CDR2 as SMNVEV (reference sequence). CDR3 loop: CASSLWGALGNQPQHF. The CDR3 DNA sequence: TGTGCCAGCAGTTTATGGGGGGCGCTTGGCAATCAGCCCCAGCATTTT.

This chain links TRBV5-4 with TRBJ1-2, with D unresolved. The CDR3 has 16 residues. Between the trimmed V and J ends, which lost 0 bases and 0 bases, there was a span of 12 bases. Germline values: CDR1 SGHNT, CDR2 YYREEE (reference sequence). CDR3 bases: TGTGCCAGCAGCTTGGAGGCAGGCTTAGCTAACTATGGCTACACCTTC. Its translation: CASSLEAGLANYGYTF.

This clone was found a few times. The chain employs TRBV5-1 and TRBJ1-2; a possible D gene is TRBD1 (5 bases). Looked up from germline, CDR1 is SGHRS and CDR2 is YFSETQ. V was pared by 0 bases and J by 2 bases, with 11 bases between. The CDR3 sequence is 15 residues long. CDR3 sequence (DNA): TGCGCCAGCAGCTTGGGACAAACAGGAAACTATGGCTACACCTTC. Its translation is CASSLGQTGNYGYTF.

This chain joins TRBV23-1 and TRBJ2-3; D tentatively reads TRBD1 or TRBD2 (5 bases each). TRBV23-1 is an ORF; its function is uncertain. This CDR3 has 17 amino acids. Trimming pared 4 bases from V and 7 bases from J, leaving 24 bases between. The CDR3 loop reads CASSLPLRGPGDHTQYF. The CDR3 coding sequence is TGCGCCAGCAGTCTTCCACTTAGGGGTCCTGGGGACCATACGCAGTATTTT.

The rearrangement links TRBV15 to TRBJ1-4; 9 bases are a match to TRBD1. CDR3 length: 16 amino acids. J was trimmed by 5 bases and V by 0 bases; bases with no gene match: 4. From germline, CDR1 is LNHNV and CDR2 YYDKDF (reference sequence). The CDR3 protein is CATSRDWGQGNEKLFF. CDR3 coding DNA: TGTGCCACCAGCAGAGATTGGGGACAGGGAAATGAAAAACTGTTTTTT.

The V call is TRBV6-4, the J call TRBJ2-3, with TRBD2 matching 9 bases. The CDR3 is 14 residues long. Germline CDR1 and CDR2: MRHNA and SNTAGT. The junction had 0 bases not matched to a gene; V was cut back by 3 bases and J by 2 bases. CDR3 DNA sequence: TGTGCCAGCAGTGAGGGACTAGCCACAGATACGCAGTATTTT. This gives the protein CASSEGLATDTQYF.

The rearrangement joins TRBV10-1 to TRBJ2-2, with D perhaps TRBD1 (6 bases). The length of the CDR3 is 13 residues. Germline V gene data show CDR1 as WNHNN and CDR2 as SYGVQD (reference sequence). Between the trimmed V and J ends, which lost 6 bases and 5 bases, there was a span of 10 bases. CDR3 amino acids: CASRTGQTGELFF. CDR3 nucleotide sequence: TGCGCCAGCAGAACAGGGCAGACCGGGGAGCTGTTTTTT.